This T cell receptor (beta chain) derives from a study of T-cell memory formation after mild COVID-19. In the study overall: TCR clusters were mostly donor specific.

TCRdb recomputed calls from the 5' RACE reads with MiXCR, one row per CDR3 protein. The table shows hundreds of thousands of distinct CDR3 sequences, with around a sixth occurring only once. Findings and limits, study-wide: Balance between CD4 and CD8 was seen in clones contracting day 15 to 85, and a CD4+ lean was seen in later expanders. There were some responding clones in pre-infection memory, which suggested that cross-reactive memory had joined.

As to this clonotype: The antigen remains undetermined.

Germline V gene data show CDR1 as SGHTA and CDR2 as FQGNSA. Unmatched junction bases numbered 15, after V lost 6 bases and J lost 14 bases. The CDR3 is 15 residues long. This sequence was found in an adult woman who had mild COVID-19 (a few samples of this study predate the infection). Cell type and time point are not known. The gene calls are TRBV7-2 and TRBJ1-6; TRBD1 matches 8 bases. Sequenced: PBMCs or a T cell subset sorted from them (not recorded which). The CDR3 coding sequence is TGTGCCAGCAGTTTGATCTGGGACAGGATTCCCACCCTCCACTTT. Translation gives CASSLIWDRIPTLHF.